This TCR beta chain was identified in a study of blood T cell repertoires in COVID-19. Study overall: Samples representing acute and convalescent COVID-19 were sourced from the United States, Italy and Spain.

Here immunoSEQ multiplex PCR was the method, and the copy in TCRdb shows in-frame clones only, minus some. The table lists about 270,000 clones, about nine tenths of them singletons, with about 10% in the top ten. CDR1 is SQVTM, CDR2 ANQGSEA, per germline. This CDR3 comprises 14 residues. V gave up 4 bases and J gave up 0 bases; unmatched junction bases: 4. The rearrangement uses TRBV29-1 and TRBJ2-7; 9 bases are shared with TRBD2. The sequence was obtained from a middle-aged man with active or convalescent COVID-19. The sample comprised peripheral blood. The CDR3 nucleotides read TGCAGCGTTGCATCTAGCGGGACCTCCTACGAGCAGTACTTC. Amino acid sequence: CSVASSGTSYEQYF.